This is a list of T cell receptor beta chains from one sample in a study of glioma-infiltrating T cells. TCRdb re-called the multiplex PCR reads with MiXCR, one entry per CDR3 protein. The sample yields about 140,000 distinct CDR3 sequences, roughly 43% seen once. Sequenced: glioma tissue, nonneoplastic brain tissue, or PBMCs (not recorded which). The source is a human donor with low-grade glioma or glioblastoma, undergoing nonglioma brain surgery, or in good health (not recorded which). The CDR3 runs from the conserved cysteine through the conserved F or W. A D gene is named only where the DNA matches it firmly. Clone size is shown for a subset of rows, as once, few, many or a class of expanded clone.

>TRBV6-1|TRBJ2-7|few|TRBD2
TGTGCCAGCAGGCCTCCTCGCCAGCGGGAGACCGGCGAGCAGTACTTC
CASRPPRQRETGEQYF
>TRBV4-3|TRBJ1-1|NA|NA
TGCGCCAGCAGCCAAGGGTCAAGCATGAACACTGAAGCTTTCTTT
CASSQGSSMNTEAFF
>TRBV20-1|TRBJ1-4|few|NA
TGCAGTGCTCCGAGAAGCATGGGCAATGAAAAACTGTTTTTT
CSAPRSMGNEKLFF
>TRBV16|TRBJ1-1|NA|NA
TGTGCCAGCAGTTCAATCGGGACAACGAACACTGAAGCTTTCTTT
CASSSIGTTNTEAFF
>TRBV20-1|TRBJ2-5|NA|NA
TGCAGTGCTAGCTTCCCAGCGTCAGAGACCCAGTACTTC
CSASFPASETQYF
>TRBV6-9|TRBJ2-7|NA|TRBD1
TGTGCCAGCAGTTCCCGACAGGGGGATGACTACGAGCAGTACTTC
CASSSRQGDDYEQYF
>TRBV4-1|TRBJ2-3|NA|NA
TGCGCCAGCAGCCAAGAGTTGGATCGGGGGTCCACAGATACGCAGTATTTT
CASSQELDRGSTDTQYF
>TRBV20-1|TRBJ1-1|NA|NA
TGCAGTGCTGGACGGAATCCGAACACTGAAGCTTTCTTT
CSAGRNPNTEAFF
>TRBV6-1|TRBJ2-7|many|NA
TGTGCCAGCAGTCCGGGACTCTCCGGAGCCTACGAGCAGTACTTC
CASSPGLSGAYEQYF
>TRBV12-5|TRBJ2-3|NA|NA
TGTGCTAGTGGTTTGGGAGGGGATACGCAGTATTTT
CASGLGGDTQYF
>TRBV5-1|TRBJ2-5|NA|NA
TGCGCCAGCAGCTTGATGCCAGGGCCCCAAGAGACCCAGTACTTC
CASSLMPGPQETQYF
>TRBV20-1|TRBJ1-2|NA|TRBD1
TGCAGTGCTTTAGGGGGGACAGGGGATGGCTACACCTTC
CSALGGTGDGYTF
>TRBV15|TRBJ2-7|NA|TRBD1
TGTGCCACCAGCAGAGAAAGGACAGGGAGGACCTACGAGCAGTACTTC
CATSRERTGRTYEQYF
>TRBV20-1|TRBJ2-1|few|NA
TGCAGTGCTAGCACTCCCCCGGGGAATGAGCAGTTCTTC
CSASTPPGNEQFF
>TRBV6-1|TRBJ2-1|NA|NA
TGTGCCGGCACGGTAGGCCACGAAATGGAGCAGTTCTTC
CAGTVGHEMEQFF
>TRBV11-2|TRBJ1-3|few|NA
TGTGCCAGCAGCTCGACCTCCGTCTCTGGAAACACCATATATTTT
CASSSTSVSGNTIYF
>TRBV2|TRBJ1-1|few|TRBD1
TGTGCCAGCAGACAGGGGATGAGCACTGAAGCTTTCTTT
CASRQGMSTEAFF
>TRBV7-2|TRBJ2-2|NA|TRBD1
TGTGCCAGCAGCCCGACAGGGTCCGGGGAGCTGTTTTTT
CASSPTGSGELFF
>TRBV6-1|TRBJ1-1|many|NA
TGTGCCAGCAGTTCAAGGACAGCTAACACTGAAGCTTTCTTT
CASSSRTANTEAFF
>TRBV6-1|TRBJ2-1|few|NA
TGTGCCAGCGAGAACACGTCCAATGAGCAGTTCTTC
CASENTSNEQFF
>TRBV2|TRBJ1-1|NA|NA
TGTGCCAGCAGACTTGGACCCCGTGAAGCTTTCTTT
CASRLGPREAFF
>TRBV12-3/TRBV12-4|TRBJ1-5|NA|NA
TGTGCCAGCAGTTCAAGGGGGGACAATCAGCCCCAGCATTTT
CASSSRGDNQPQHF
>TRBV6-1|TRBJ2-1|NA|NA
TGTGCCAGCAGCCATACTAATGACAATGAGCAGTTCTTC
CASSHTNDNEQFF
>TRBV5-1|TRBJ1-6|NA|NA
TGCGCCAGCAGCTTGGCCGAGAATAATTCACCCCTCCACTTT
CASSLAENNSPLHF
>TRBV12-3/TRBV12-4|TRBJ2-1|NA|NA
TGTGCCAGCAGTTTGGGTGGCGGGATGGAACAGTTCTTC
CASSLGGGMEQFF
>TRBV12-3/TRBV12-4|TRBJ1-2|few|TRBD1
TGTGCCAGCACTTTGGGACAGATTAACTATGGCTACACCTTC
CASTLGQINYGYTF
>TRBV6-6|TRBJ2-3|NA|TRBD2
TGTGCCAGCAGTTACCTTTTTTCTAGCGGGGGCACAGATACGCAGTATTTT
CASSYLFSSGGTDTQYF
>TRBV25-1|TRBJ2-7|NA|NA
TGTGCCAGCAGTCCGTGGCTGGACGAGCAGTGCTTC
CASSPWLDEQCF
>TRBV6-1|TRBJ2-3|few|NA
TGTGCCAGCAGCGAACGGGCAGGCCCCCAGTATTTT
CASSERAGPQYF
>TRBV27|TRBJ1-2|NA|NA
TGTGCCAGCAGTTCGACAGGTGGAGGATTGGAGGGCTACACCTTC
CASSSTGGGLEGYTF
>TRBV6-2/TRBV6-3|TRBJ1-1|many|TRBD1
TGTGCCGTCACAGGGGGCCTGAACACTGAAGCTTTCTTT
CAVTGGLNTEAFF
>TRBV24-1|TRBJ1-2|few|TRBD1
TGTGCCACCAGTGATTTCGGGACAGGCTATGGCTACACCTTC
CATSDFGTGYGYTF